The 6 T cell receptor beta chains given below trace back to one sample, sequenced in a study of blood T cell repertoires in COVID-19. Here immunoSEQ multiplex PCR was the method, and the copy in TCRdb shows in-frame clones only, minus some. Found here are a few hundred thousand clones, around 85% of them singletons; the top ten hold more than 6%. The sequencing sample was made of peripheral blood. Source of these receptors: a human donor in a cohort sampled during active COVID-19.

The gene calls are TRBV29-1 and TRBJ1-3, with D hard to call. CDR3 length: 11 residues. Germline V CDR1 and CDR2: SQVTM, ANQGSEA. Trimming took 3 bases from V and 4 from J, leaving 4 bases between them. The CDR3 reads CSVDRGNTIYF. The CDR3 nucleotides read TGCAGCGTTGATCGGGGAAACACCATATATTTT.

V usage is TRBV18 and J usage is TRBJ1-1, with 8 nucleotides matching TRBD1. Germline V gene sequence: CDR1 KGHSH, CDR2 LQKENI. The ends lost 8 bases at V and 8 bases at J; junction bases unmatched: 4. This CDR3 comprises 11 residues. The CDR3: CASRRGQEAFF. The CDR3 DNA reads as TGTGCCAGCCGCAGGGGGCAGGAAGCTTTCTTT.

This clone turned up a few times. V and J are TRBV5-1 and TRBJ1-5; D ambiguous. The CDR3 is made up of 14 amino acids. V was cut by 4 bases and J by 2 bases, with 10 bases left in between. The germline V gene has CDR1 SGHRS and CDR2 YFSETQ. CDR3 sequence (DNA): TGCGCCAGCAGCCCCCGCGGGGGCAATCAGCCCCAGCATTTT. Translated, it gives CASSPRGGNQPQHF. Variable domain in full (rest from reference TRBV5-1 and TRBJ1-5): KAGVTQTPRYLIKTRGQQVTLSCSPISGHRSVSWYQQTPGQGLQFLFEYFSETQRNKGNFPGRFSGRQFSNSRSEMNVSTLELGDSALYLCASSPRGGNQPQHFGDGTRLSIL.

The rearrangement joins TRBV10-1 to TRBJ1-1; D is ambiguous. Germline V gives CDR1 WNHNN, CDR2 SYGVQD (reference sequence). Trimming cost V 0 bases and J 9 bases, with 8 bases left between them. The CDR3 loop spans 12 amino acids. CDR3 sequence (DNA): TGCGCCAGCAGTGAGTCTGGAGAAAAAGCTTTCTTT. Amino acids: CASSESGEKAFF.

This clone was detected a few times. Other DNA sequences in the same sample also yield this CDR3. This chain connects TRBV7-9 to TRBJ1-1; D gene ambiguous. The V and J ends lost 1 base and 0 bases respectively, with 6 bases between them. Germline V CDR1 and CDR2: SEHNR, FQNEAQ (reference sequence). The CDR3 runs to 14 residues. CDR3 sequence reads: CASSLGAMNTEAFF. The CDR3 nucleotides read TGTGCCAGCAGCTTAGGGGCAATGAACACTGAAGCTTTCTTT.

This clone occurred a few times. This rearrangement joins TRBV6-1 to TRBJ1-6; D is unresolved. V lost 2 bases and J 0 bases, leaving 14 bases between the germline ends. This CDR3 is built from 18 residues. CDR1 is MNHNS and CDR2 is SASEGT in the germline V gene. DNA for the CDR3: TGTGCCAGCAGTGAAAGGGAACCGGGAAGCTCCTATAATTCACCCCTCCACTTT. It is translated as CASSEREPGSSYNSPLHF.